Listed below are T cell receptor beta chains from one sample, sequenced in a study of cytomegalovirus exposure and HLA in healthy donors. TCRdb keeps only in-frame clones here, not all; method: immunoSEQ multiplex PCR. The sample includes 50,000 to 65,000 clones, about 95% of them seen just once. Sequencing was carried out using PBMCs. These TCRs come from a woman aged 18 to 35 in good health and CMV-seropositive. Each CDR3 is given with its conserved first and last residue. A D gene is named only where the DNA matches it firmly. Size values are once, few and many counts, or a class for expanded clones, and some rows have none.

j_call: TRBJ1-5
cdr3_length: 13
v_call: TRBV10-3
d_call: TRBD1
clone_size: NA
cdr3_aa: CAIRDRGSEPQHF
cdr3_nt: TGTGCCATCAGGGACAGGGGCTCAGAGCCCCAGCATTTT

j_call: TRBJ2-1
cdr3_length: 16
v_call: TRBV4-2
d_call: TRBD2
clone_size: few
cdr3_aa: CASSQETSGAYNEQFF
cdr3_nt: TGTGCCAGCAGCCAGGAGACTAGCGGGGCCTACAATGAGCAGTTCTTC

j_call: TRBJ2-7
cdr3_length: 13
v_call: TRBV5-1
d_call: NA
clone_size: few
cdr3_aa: CASSQKGSELEYF
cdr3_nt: TGCGCCAGCAGCCAAAAAGGTAGCGAGTTGGAGTACTTC

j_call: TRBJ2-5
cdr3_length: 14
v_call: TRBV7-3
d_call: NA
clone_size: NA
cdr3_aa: CASSLLAGTETQYF
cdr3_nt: TGTGCCAGCAGCTTACTGGCGGGGACAGAGACCCAGTACTTC

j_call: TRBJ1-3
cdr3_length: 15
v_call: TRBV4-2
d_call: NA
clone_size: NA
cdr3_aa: CASSQDILSGNTIYF
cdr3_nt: TGTGCCAGCAGCCAAGACATACTCTCTGGAAACACCATATATTTT

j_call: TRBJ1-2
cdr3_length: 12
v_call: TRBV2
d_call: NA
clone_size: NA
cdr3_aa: CASSPSHYGYTF
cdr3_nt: TGTGCCAGCAGTCCCTCCCACTATGGCTACACCTTC

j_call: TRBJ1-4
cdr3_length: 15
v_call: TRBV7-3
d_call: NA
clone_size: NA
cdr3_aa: CASSLEGTSDEKLFF
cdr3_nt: TGTGCCAGCAGCTTAGAAGGGACATCCGATGAAAAACTGTTTTTT

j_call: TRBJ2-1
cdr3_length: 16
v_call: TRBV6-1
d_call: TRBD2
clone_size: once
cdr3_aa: CASSGGLAGKWLEQFF
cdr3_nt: TGTGCCAGCAGTGGAGGGCTAGCGGGAAAATGGTTGGAGCAGTTCTTC

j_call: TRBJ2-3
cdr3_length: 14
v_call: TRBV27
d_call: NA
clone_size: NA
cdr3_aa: CASSPGPQTDTQYF
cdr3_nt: TGTGCCAGCAGTCCGGGTCCCCAGACAGATACGCAGTATTTT

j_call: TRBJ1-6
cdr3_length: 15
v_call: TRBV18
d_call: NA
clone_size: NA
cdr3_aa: CASSLEPRGEAPLHF
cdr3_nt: TGTGCCAGCTCACTCGAGCCAAGGGGCGAGGCACCCCTCCACTTT